This TCR beta chain was captured in a study of T cell repertoires in cytomegalovirus infection. At the level of the study: Public TCR beta signature analysis indicated the presence of both CMV infection and matching HLA type. General study findings and limits: Identification of carriers of CMV plus the relevant HLA was performed using cumulative public TCR beta family frequency. The ex vivo response was dominated by HLA-C-restricted CMV-specific TCR beta clonotypes.

The CDR3 loop spans 12 amino acids. Deletions cut 1 base from V and 8 bases from J, with 8 bases between. This clonotype showed up just a few times. What it binds is unknown. Using its own MiXCR run on the reads, TCRdb lists one record per CDR3 protein. This sample has about 400,000 distinct CDR3 sequences, with roughly 20% found just once. The sequenced sample consisted of PBMCs. The source is a human donor in good health (CMV status not recorded). Some clones in this sample may be carry-over from other donors' samples. The chain joins TRBV12-3 or TRBV12-4 to TRBJ1-1, with D unclear. The CDR3 loop is CASSLGGLEAFF. In DNA, the CDR3 is TGTGCCAGCAGTTTAGGAGGACTGGAAGCTTTCTTT.